This T cell receptor (beta chain) was sequenced in a study of T cells in localized non-small cell lung cancer. Study conclusions and caveats: Maximal T cell clonality occurred in uninvolved adjacent lung, with tumor ranking below it. Heterogeneity remains possible, as sequencing covered one tumor region only. With higher T cell density in blood came longer overall survival.

Points on this clone: Its antigen is not identified.

The assay was immunoSEQ multiplex PCR, and TCRdb's table has in-frame clones only and misses some. The table records about 92,000 clones, approximately 91% of them present only once. V shed 1 base and J shed 0 bases, with 23 bases lying between them. The CDR3 is made up of 19 amino acids. Per the germline V gene, CDR1 is SGHRS and CDR2 is YFSETQ. The rearrangement links TRBV5-1 to TRBJ2-7, with D tentatively TRBD1 (5 bases). This TCR came from a woman aged 40-75 years with stage II squamous cell lung carcinoma. The material was PBMCs, obtained before any cancer treatment. The CDR3 sequence: CASSLSNRSSTLLSYEQYF. The CDR3 DNA reads as TGCGCCAGCAGCTTGTCAAACAGGTCCTCAACGTTACTCTCCTACGAGCAGTACTTC.